This entry describes one TCR beta chain. The data belong to a study of T cell responses to AZD1222 COVID-19 vaccine. The germline V and J ends were trimmed by 2 bases and 4 bases, with 12 bases remaining between them. This CDR3 spans 15 amino acids. Germline lookup yields CDR1 LGHNA and CDR2 YNFKEQ. Sequenced by immunoSEQ multiplex PCR; TCRdb stores in-frame clones only, minus some. This repertoire shows over 100,000 clones, 91% found once; its top ten account for around 7%. This chain uses TRBV4-2 with TRBJ1-5; D not resolved. The source was peripheral blood, collected on day 0 of AZD1222 vaccination. This TCR derives from an adult in good health. CDR3 residues: CASSQYRASNQPQHF. CDR3 nucleotides: TGTGCCAGCAGCCAATACCGGGCGTCTAATCAGCCCCAGCATTTT.